This T cell receptor beta chain was obtained from a study of identical twins. Study-wide points: Whereas memory repertoires showed no such difference, abundant cord blood beta clonotypes carried fewer insertions.

This clonotype was seen many times. Its antigen remains unidentified. MiXCR was run by TCRdb on the 5' RACE reads, yielding one entry per CDR3 protein. The table lists 310,000 or so distinct CDR3 sequences, approximately 8% of them singletons. The CDR3 is 14 residues long. The junction had 8 bases not matched to a gene; V was cut back by 7 bases and J by 3 bases. Germline V lookup: CDR1 MNHEY, CDR2 SVGAGI. These sequences were also reported in another study, on yellow fever vaccine responses in identical twins. That report notes: Each twin's T cell response to the vaccine was reported to look partly convergent and partly personalized.

The chain combines TRBV6-5 with TRBJ1-1; 7 bases are a match to TRBD1. The sample was memory (CD45RO+) T cells sorted from blood. This TCR came from a woman under 30 in good health. CDR3 sequence reads: CASIKGGGYTEAFF. The DNA of the CDR3 is TGTGCCAGCATTAAAGGGGGCGGATACACTGAAGCTTTCTTT.